The 28 T cell receptor beta chains in this list originate from one sample, sequenced in a study of response to subunit inactivated influenza vaccine. In TCRdb, the RT-PCR reads were re-called with MiXCR into one record per CDR3 protein. This table holds under 550,000 distinct CDR3 sequences, less than 8% found once. This specimen consisted of PBMCs from blood, obtained around 25 months after vaccination. The receptors stem from a man in his fifties or sixties who received an inactivated influenza vaccine.

The chain uses TRBV25-1 and TRBJ2-1; no firm D call. The CDR3 has 12 amino acids. V was shortened by 4 bases and J by 6 bases, with 7 bases between the two germline ends. Germline V gene lookup returns CDR1 MGHDK and CDR2 SYGVNS. CDR3 sequence: CASSAGLNEQFF. The CDR3 region has the DNA TGTGCCAGCAGTGCCGGGCTCAATGAGCAGTTCTTC.

This clonotype was counted between two and nine times. The chain carries TRBV20-1 and TRBJ2-7; D might be TRBD2 (5 bases). Trimming took 3 bases from V and 3 from J, leaving 9 bases between them. Germline V gene lookup returns CDR1 DFQATT and CDR2 SNEGSKA (reference sequence). The CDR3 runs to 12 residues. DNA for the CDR3: TGCAGTGCTAGTAAAGGAGGCTACGAGCAGTACTTC. This codes for CSASKGGYEQYF.

The DNA for the CDR3 is TGTGCCAGCGGGAGCGGGGTGAACACTGAAGCTTTCTTT. Encoded protein: CASGSGVNTEAFF. The chain combines TRBV9 with TRBJ1-1; no clear D. The germline V gene encodes CDR1 SGDLS and CDR2 YYNGEE. The V end lost 7 bases, the J end lost 0 bases, and 10 bases lay between the germline ends. This CDR3 spans 13 amino acids.

There are many counts of this clonotype. V usage is TRBV29-1 and J usage is TRBJ2-7, with D uncertain. This CDR3 has 14 residues. Per the germline V gene, CDR1 is SQVTM and CDR2 is ANQGSEA. With 4 bases removed from V and 2 bases from J, the gap between germline ends came to 15 bases. CDR3 sequence: CSVGRVSTTYEQYF. The CDR3, as DNA: TGCAGCGTTGGAAGGGTTTCCACAACCTACGAGCAGTACTTC.

This clonotype appeared a single time. A much larger clonotype is one base distant, so this may be a read error. The chain joins TRBV7-3 to TRBJ2-2, with D maybe TRBD1 (6 bases). This CDR3 is 16 amino acids long. The V gene's germline CDR1 is SGHTA and CDR2 FQGTGA. The DNA for the CDR3 is TGTGCCAGCAGCCCCCAGGGGCCTACGAACACCAGGGAGCTGTTTTTT. The encoded protein is CASSPQGPTNTRELFF.

This clonotype was counted many times. Relative to the germline gene, one junction end is altered; a read error may explain this. The chain couples TRBV14 to TRBJ1-2, with TRBD1 matching over 7 bases. Germline CDR1 reads SGHDN; CDR2 reads FVKESK. The CDR3 covers 11 residues. This CDR3 is CASSQDTGQTF. The CDR3 DNA reads TGTGCCAGCAGCCAAGATACGGGACAGACGTTC.

V usage is TRBV27 and J usage is TRBJ2-3; 10 bases align to TRBD2. The V segment lost 6 bases and the J segment 6 bases; nucleotides outside the gene matches: 9. This CDR3 has 15 amino acids. CDR1 is MNHEY, CDR2 SMNVEV, per germline (reference sequence). The CDR3 region has the DNA TGTGCCAGCAGACCAGCGGGGGGGCCGGCCGATACGCAGTATTTT. Amino acid sequence: CASRPAGGPADTQYF.

This clonotype appeared many times. The V call is TRBV29-1, the J call TRBJ2-1, with D perhaps TRBD2 (6 bases). This CDR3 is built from 12 residues. Between the trimmed V and J ends, which lost 6 bases and 4 bases, there was a span of 10 bases. CDR1 is SQVTM and CDR2 is ANQGSEA in the germline V gene. This chain's CDR3 is CSVAGSYNEQFF. The CDR3 coding sequence is TGCAGCGTGGCGGGGAGTTACAATGAGCAGTTCTTC.

About this clonotype: One end of the junction varies from germline; a read error may be responsible. V and J are TRBV11-2 and TRBJ2-2, with 10 bases matching TRBD2. The length of the CDR3 is 14 residues. Germline V lookup: CDR1 SGHAT, CDR2 FQNNGV. CDR3: CASTLAGGAGELVF. CDR3 DNA sequence: TGTGCCAGCACCTTAGCGGGGGGTGCAGGGGAGCTGGTTTTT.

This clonotype was counted a few times. This sequence joins TRBV2 and TRBJ2-3; 9 nucleotides line up with TRBD1. The CDR3 has 17 residues. Germline values: CDR1 SNHLY, CDR2 FYNNEI. The V and J ends lost 3 bases and 0 bases, in that order; junction bases with no gene match: 7. The CDR3 sequence: CASSDSGTGTSTDTQYF. In DNA, the CDR3 is TGTGCCAGCAGTGACTCCGGGACAGGGACTAGCACAGATACGCAGTATTTT.

This clonotype was counted a single time. The chain is built from TRBV10-3 and TRBJ1-1; 10 positions match TRBD1. After removal of 6 bases from V and 3 bases from J, the junction contained 10 bases not matched to a gene. The CDR3 consists of 16 residues. Germline assignment: CDR1 ENHRY and CDR2 SYGVKD. The CDR3 DNA sequence: TGTGCCATCAGGAACCGGGACAGGGGTTCGGACACTGAAGCTTTCTTT. Translated, it gives CAIRNRDRGSDTEAFF.

The chain links TRBV5-6 to TRBJ1-1, with 8 bases that match TRBD1. The V gene end was trimmed by 4 bases and the J gene end by 0 bases; junction bases not matched to a gene: 8. From germline, CDR1 is SGHDT and CDR2 YYEEEE. The CDR3 consists of 16 residues. The CDR3 here is CASSTGGPGLNTEAFF. CDR3 bases: TGTGCCAGCAGCACAGGGGGGCCCGGGCTGAACACTGAAGCTTTCTTT.

The sample holds a few counts of this clonotype. The chain joins TRBV20-1 to TRBJ2-7; D may be TRBD2 (5 bases). The ends were cut back, 1 base at V and 3 bases at J, with 13 bases in the middle. Per germline, CDR1 DFQATT and CDR2 SNEGSKA (reference sequence). This CDR3 has 14 amino acids. As DNA, the CDR3 is TGCAGTGCTAGAGCCCTGGATGGAGGCTACGAGCAGTACTTC. The encoded protein is CSARALDGGYEQYF.

This clonotype was seen a few times. Being one base from a much bigger clone, this may be a read error. The rearrangement uses TRBV20-1 and TRBJ2-2; 10 bases fit TRBD2. Germline values: CDR1 DFQATT, CDR2 SNEGSKA (reference sequence). This CDR3 is 15 amino acids long. The V segment lost 3 bases and the J segment 0 bases; nucleotides outside the gene matches: 1. The CDR3, as DNA: TGCAGTGCTAGTAGCGGGAGGTCGAACACCGGGGAGCTGTTTTTT. Protein: CSASSGRSNTGELFF.

This clonotype was observed a handful of times. The J gene is TRBJ2-3, the V gene TRBV14; 7 bases are a match to TRBD1. The junction had 11 bases not matched to a gene; V was cut back by 5 bases and J by 3 bases. Germline CDR1 and CDR2: SGHDN and FVKESK. The CDR3 loop spans 16 amino acids. The CDR3 spells CASSGRQGFRTDTQYF. As DNA, the CDR3 is TGTGCCAGCAGCGGGCGACAGGGCTTCAGGACAGATACGCAGTATTTT.

V is TRBV20-1 and J is TRBJ1-2; D is unresolved. Germline assignment: CDR1 DFQATT and CDR2 SNEGSKA (reference sequence). The CDR3 covers 13 residues. The V and J ends lost 6 bases and 4 bases respectively, with 15 bases between them. CDR3 in DNA: TGCAGTGCCCCCGGCGATGGGCCCTATGGCTACACCTTC. It is translated as CSAPGDGPYGYTF.

This clonotype was observed a handful of times. The rearrangement joins TRBV3-1 to TRBJ2-7; D gene uncertain. The CDR3 extends over 14 amino acids. V was trimmed by 1 base and J by 3 bases, leaving 10 bases between them. Germline V gene data show CDR1 as LGHDT and CDR2 as YNNKEL (reference sequence). DNA for the CDR3: TGTGCCAGCAGCCAAGGTCTAGAATACTACGAGCAGTACTTC. It is translated as CASSQGLEYYEQYF.

This sequence joins TRBV7-2 and TRBJ2-3; D uncertain. V was clipped by 1 base and J by 2 bases, with 10 bases between them. This CDR3 is 15 amino acids long. The germline V gene has CDR1 SGHTA and CDR2 FQGNSA. The CDR3 sequence: CASSLEAAYTDTQYF. The CDR3 coding sequence is TGTGCCAGCAGCTTAGAGGCTGCCTACACAGATACGCAGTATTTT.

The sample holds many counts of this clonotype. The genes are TRBV6-1 and TRBJ2-7; 10 nucleotides agree with TRBD2. The germline V gene encodes CDR1 MNHNS and CDR2 SASEGT. After removal of 8 bases from V and 3 bases from J, the junction contained 7 bases not matched to a gene. This CDR3 has 14 amino acids. This CDR3 reads CASGGLAEIYEQYF. In DNA form, the CDR3 reads TGTGCCAGCGGCGGACTAGCGGAGATCTACGAGCAGTACTTC.

This clonotype occurred a few times. The chain combines TRBV16 with TRBJ1-2, with TRBD1 as a possible D gene (5 bases). The CDR3 has 14 amino acids. From germline, CDR1 is KGHSY and CDR2 FQNENV. Trimming stripped 6 bases from V and 3 bases from J, with 14 bases between. CDR3 amino acids: CASRAHTGDYGYTF. The CDR3 DNA sequence: TGTGCCAGCAGGGCACATACGGGGGACTATGGCTACACCTTC.

This clonotype was counted a few times. The rearrangement joins TRBV7-8 to TRBJ2-1, with TRBD2 matching 9 bases. The CDR3 is 16 amino acids. Germline CDR1 reads SGHVS; CDR2 reads FQNEAQ. After removal of 1 base from V and 4 bases from J, the junction contained 5 bases not matched to a gene. The CDR3 DNA reads as TGTGCCAGCAGCTTAGAAAGACTAGCGGTTTACAATGAGCAGTTCTTC. Protein product: CASSLERLAVYNEQFF.

This clonotype was observed many times. This chain uses TRBV20-1 with TRBJ2-7; a possible D gene is TRBD1 (6 bases). Trimming pared 6 bases from V and 0 bases from J, leaving 21 bases between. Germline CDR1 and CDR2: DFQATT and SNEGSKA (reference sequence). There are 16 residues in the CDR3. The CDR3 is CSAIHPGALSSYEQYF. The CDR3 DNA reads TGCAGTGCCATACATCCAGGGGCCTTAAGCTCCTACGAGCAGTACTTC.

The chain joins TRBV11-2 to TRBJ2-5, with D unclear. This CDR3 has 15 residues. The V and J ends lost 0 bases and 5 bases respectively, with 13 bases between them. Germline CDR1 and CDR2: SGHAT and FQNNGV. The CDR3 nucleotides read TGTGCCAGCAGCTTAGAAAGGCCGAGTAGGGAGACCCAGTACTTC. It translates to CASSLERPSRETQYF.

The rearrangement joins TRBV4-2 to TRBJ2-7, with 11 bases that match TRBD1. The CDR3 has 14 amino acids. The germline V gene encodes CDR1 LGHNA and CDR2 YNFKEQ. J gave up 3 bases and V 5 bases, and 3 bases lay outside the gene matches. CDR3 region: CASSWDRGNYEQYF. CDR3 bases: TGTGCCAGCAGCTGGGACAGGGGGAACTACGAGCAGTACTTC.

In its sample, this clonotype was seen many times. The rearrangement uses TRBV5-1 and TRBJ2-7; 10 bases map to TRBD1. The CDR3 runs 15 residues. V shed 5 bases, J shed 2 bases, and the junction held 7 bases outside the gene matches. Germline assignment: CDR1 SGHRS and CDR2 YFSETQ. The CDR3 region is CASRTSGQGTYEQYF. CDR3 DNA: TGCGCCAGCAGGACTTCGGGACAGGGGACCTACGAGCAGTACTTC.

V usage is TRBV6-2 or TRBV6-3 and J usage is TRBJ2-2, with 10 bases lining up with TRBD2. J lost 6 bases, V lost 0 bases, and 7 bases had no gene match. This CDR3 has 17 amino acids. Germline V CDR1 and CDR2: MNHEY, SVGEGT. The CDR3 DNA reads TGTGCCAGCAGTTACTCGGTTCTAGCGGGAGTCCCCGGGGAGCTGTTTTTT. Translating it yields CASSYSVLAGVPGELFF.

This clonotype was detected only a few times. The chain recombines TRBV12-3 or TRBV12-4 with TRBJ2-7, with TRBD1 matching over 7 bases. The J segment lost 3 bases and the V segment lost 5 bases, leaving 10 bases of the junction unmatched. This CDR3 has 15 residues. In nucleotides, the CDR3 is TGTGCCAGCAGTCCCTCGCAGGGGGTAATCTACGAGCAGTACTTC. Translation: CASSPSQGVIYEQYF.

This clonotype was recorded a few times. This CDR3 is CSVTRDSYEQYF. In DNA form, the CDR3 reads TGCAGCGTGACTCGGGACAGCTACGAGCAGTACTTC. This sequence joins TRBV29-1 and TRBJ2-7, with 7 bases identical to TRBD1. Germline V lookup: CDR1 SQVTM, CDR2 ANQGSEA. The CDR3 length is 12 residues. V was pared by 6 bases and J by 3 bases, with 5 bases of the junction left unmatched.